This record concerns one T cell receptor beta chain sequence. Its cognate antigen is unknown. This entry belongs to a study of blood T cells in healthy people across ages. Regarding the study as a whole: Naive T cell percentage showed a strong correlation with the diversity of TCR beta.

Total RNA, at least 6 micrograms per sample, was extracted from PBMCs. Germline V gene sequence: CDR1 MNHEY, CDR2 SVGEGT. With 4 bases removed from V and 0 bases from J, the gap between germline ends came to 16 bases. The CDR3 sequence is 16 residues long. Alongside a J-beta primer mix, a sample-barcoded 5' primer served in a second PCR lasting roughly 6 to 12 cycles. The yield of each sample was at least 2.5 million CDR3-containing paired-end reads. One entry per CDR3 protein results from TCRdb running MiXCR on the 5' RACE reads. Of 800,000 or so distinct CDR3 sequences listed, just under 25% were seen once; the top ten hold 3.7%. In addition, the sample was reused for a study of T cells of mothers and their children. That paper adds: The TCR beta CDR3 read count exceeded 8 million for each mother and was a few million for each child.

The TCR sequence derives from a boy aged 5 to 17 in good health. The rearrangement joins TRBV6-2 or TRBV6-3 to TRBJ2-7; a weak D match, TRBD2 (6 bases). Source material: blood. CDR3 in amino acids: CASSSNRGTFSYEQYF. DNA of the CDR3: TGTGCCAGCAGTTCCAACCGCGGGACGTTCTCCTACGAGCAGTACTTC.